These 3 T cell receptor beta chains were all obtained from the same sample, sequenced in a study of molecular identifiers for immune sequencing clone quantification. TCRdb processed the PCR reads anew with MiXCR; each CDR3 protein has one entry. The profile shows 250,000 to 400,000 distinct CDR3 sequences, about 22% of them singletons. The sequenced material came from naive CD8+ T cells from blood, with Jurkat cell RNA spiked in. Stated subset: FACS-sorted CD8+CD4-CCR7+CD45RA+ naive T cells. All receptors derive from a human donor in good health. Some libraries in this study had Jurkat cell RNA spiked in.

As for this clonotype: This sequence may be a read error, since a much larger clone differs from it by one base. The chain carries TRBV25-1 and TRBJ2-7, with D perhaps being TRBD1 or TRBD2 (6 bases each). Per germline, CDR1 MGHDK and CDR2 SYGVNS. CDR3 size: 13 residues. CDR3 in amino acids: CVSSRTGGSEQYF. CDR3 in DNA: TGTGTCAGCTCCCGAACCGGGGGCAGCGAGCAGTACTTC.

This clonotype has only a few counts. V usage is TRBV14 and J usage is TRBJ1-1, with D hard to call. The ends were cut back, 3 bases at V and 7 bases at J, with 18 bases in the middle. Per the germline V gene, CDR1 is SGHDN and CDR2 is FVKESK. The CDR3 runs to 15 residues. CDR3 nucleotide sequence: TGTGCCAGCAGCCATTTTCCCATGGTTAAGAGTGAAGCTTTCTTT. Translating it yields CASSHFPMVKSEAFF.

This clonotype was counted ten times or more. The chain recombines TRBV6-5 with TRBJ1-1, with TRBD1 identical over 12 bases. V trimming: 6 bases; J trimming: 4 bases; junction bases outside the gene matches: 9. CDR1 is MNHEY, CDR2 SVGAGI, per germline. The CDR3 loop spans 16 amino acids. CDR3 residues: CASRPPGQGALTEAFF. For the CDR3, the DNA is TGTGCCAGCAGACCCCCGGGACAGGGGGCTCTCACTGAAGCTTTCTTT.